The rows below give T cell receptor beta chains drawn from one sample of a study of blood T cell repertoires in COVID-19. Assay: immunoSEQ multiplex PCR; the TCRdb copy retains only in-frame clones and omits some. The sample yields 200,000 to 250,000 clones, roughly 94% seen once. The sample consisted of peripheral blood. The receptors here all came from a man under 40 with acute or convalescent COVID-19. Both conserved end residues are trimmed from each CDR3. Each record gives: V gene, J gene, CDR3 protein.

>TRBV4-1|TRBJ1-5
ASSSDRDSNQPQH
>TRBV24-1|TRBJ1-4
ATSDSAGIDEKLF
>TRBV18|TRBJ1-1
ASSPPVRGRLNTEAF
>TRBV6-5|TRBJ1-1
ASSYGRGARGTEAF
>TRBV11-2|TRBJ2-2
ASSLGTSKTGELF
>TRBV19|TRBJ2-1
ASSIDLGRGNEQF
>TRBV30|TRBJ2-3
AWSRINRVTDTQY
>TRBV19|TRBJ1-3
ASSRWARGNTIY
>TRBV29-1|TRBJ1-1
SARPGPNTEAF
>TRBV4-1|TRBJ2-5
ASSQAGTSGSGETQY
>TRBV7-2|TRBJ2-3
ASSLNGNQGDTQY
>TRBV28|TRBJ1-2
ASSLLWGDYGYT
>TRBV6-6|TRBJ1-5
ASSRQENNQPQH
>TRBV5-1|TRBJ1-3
ASSKESVNSGNTIY
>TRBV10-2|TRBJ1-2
ASTATGNGYT
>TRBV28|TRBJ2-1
ASSLPASNLNEQF
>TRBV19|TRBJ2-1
ASSRVGEVGAGPYNEQF
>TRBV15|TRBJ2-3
ATSRDGGAGTDTQY
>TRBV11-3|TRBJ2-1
ASSLTRGTYNEQF
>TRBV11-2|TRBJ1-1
ASSPPQGGWFAEAF
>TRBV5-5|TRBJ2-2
ASSFPQGELF
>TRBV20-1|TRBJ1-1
TPDSNTEAF
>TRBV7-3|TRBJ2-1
ASSLTSGGHNEQF
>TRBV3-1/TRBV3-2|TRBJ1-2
ASSGAGIYGYT
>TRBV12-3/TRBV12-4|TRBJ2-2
ASRATEPGELF
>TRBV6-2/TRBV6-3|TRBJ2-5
ASSYRAGETSETQY
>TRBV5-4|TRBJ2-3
ASSLVQDTQY
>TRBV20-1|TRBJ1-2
SASGRAGGSYGYT
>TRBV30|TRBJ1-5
AWSAPGQRINQPQH
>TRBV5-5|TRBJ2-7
ASSGLGAYEQY
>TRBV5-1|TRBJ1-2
ASSLGQNYGYT
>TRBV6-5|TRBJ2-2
ASSYQLAGNTGELF
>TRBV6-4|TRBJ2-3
ASSDGTSGSTDTQY
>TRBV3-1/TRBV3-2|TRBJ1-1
ATRWGAEAF
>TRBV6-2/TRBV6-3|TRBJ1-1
ASSYGAGFTEAF
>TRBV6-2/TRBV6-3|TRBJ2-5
ASSRPDRGKETQY
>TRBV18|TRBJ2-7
ASSSLRLDRESYEQY
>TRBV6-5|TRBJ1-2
ASSPQGDGYT
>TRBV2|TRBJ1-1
ASSEVRPGEAF
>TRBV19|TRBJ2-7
ATRDRGLPQY
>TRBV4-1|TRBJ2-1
ASSQPAGARNEQF
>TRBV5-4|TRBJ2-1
ASSLGLVDYEQF
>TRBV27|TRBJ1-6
ASSLYRGNSPLH
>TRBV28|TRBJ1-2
ASSFSGDYGYT
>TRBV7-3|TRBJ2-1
ASSPSSYNEQF
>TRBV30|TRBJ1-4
AWSVQGEKLF
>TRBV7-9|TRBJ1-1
ASSLEMRNTEAF
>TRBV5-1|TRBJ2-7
ASSLGQGSYEQY
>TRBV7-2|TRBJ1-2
ASSPSQGARGGYT
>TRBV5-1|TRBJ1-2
ASSTGTEYGYT
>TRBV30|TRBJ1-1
AWSLSGNTEAF
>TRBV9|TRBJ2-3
ASSEGLANTDTQY
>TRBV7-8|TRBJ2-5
ASSLENYLYQETQY
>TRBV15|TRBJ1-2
ATSGTRGSGYT
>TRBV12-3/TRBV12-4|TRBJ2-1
ASSLSNYNEQF